The clone carrying this TCR beta chain was observed a handful of times. This specimen comes from a study of technical replicates of blood from a handful of donors. The V end was cut by 7 bases, the J end by 5 bases, with 13 bases between. The CDR3 spans 13 residues. Germline assignment: CDR1 MNHNS and CDR2 SASEGT. Sequencing used immunoSEQ multiplex PCR; TCRdb keeps in-frame clones, though not all of them. The sample has approximately 65,000 clones; 70% to 90% are singletons. The material sequenced was PBMCs. The TCR originated in a human donor in good health. Some clones in this sample may be carry-over from other donors' samples. The chain combines TRBV6-1 with TRBJ2-3; possible D gene TRBD2, 6 bases. CDR3 nucleotide sequence: TGTGCCAGCACCCAACCGGGGGTAGATACGCAGTATTTT. Translated, it gives CASTQPGVDTQYF.